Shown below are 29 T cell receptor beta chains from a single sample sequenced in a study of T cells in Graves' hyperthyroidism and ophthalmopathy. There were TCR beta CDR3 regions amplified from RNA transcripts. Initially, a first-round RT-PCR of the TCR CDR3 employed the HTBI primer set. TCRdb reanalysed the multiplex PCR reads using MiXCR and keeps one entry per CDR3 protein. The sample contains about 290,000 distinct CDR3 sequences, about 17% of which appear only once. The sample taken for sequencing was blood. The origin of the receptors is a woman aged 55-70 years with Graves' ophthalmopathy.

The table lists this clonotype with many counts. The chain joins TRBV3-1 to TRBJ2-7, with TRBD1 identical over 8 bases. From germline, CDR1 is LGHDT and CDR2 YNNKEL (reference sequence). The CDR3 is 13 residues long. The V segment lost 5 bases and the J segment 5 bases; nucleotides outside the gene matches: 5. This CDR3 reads CASSGAGGDEQYF. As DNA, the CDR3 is TGTGCCAGCAGCGGGGCAGGGGGCGACGAGCAGTACTTC.

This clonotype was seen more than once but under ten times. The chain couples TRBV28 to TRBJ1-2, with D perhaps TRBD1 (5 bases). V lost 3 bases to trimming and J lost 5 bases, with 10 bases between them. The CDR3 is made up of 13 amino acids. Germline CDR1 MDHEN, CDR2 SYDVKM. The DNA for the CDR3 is TGTGCCAGCAGTTTGAGAGGGGCTTATGGCTACACCTTC. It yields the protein CASSLRGAYGYTF.

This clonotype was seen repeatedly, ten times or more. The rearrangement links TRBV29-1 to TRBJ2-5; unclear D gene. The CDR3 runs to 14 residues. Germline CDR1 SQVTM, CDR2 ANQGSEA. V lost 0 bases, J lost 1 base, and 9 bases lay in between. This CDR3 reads CSVEDLGTQETQYF. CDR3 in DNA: TGCAGCGTTGAAGATTTGGGCACCCAAGAGACCCAGTACTTC.

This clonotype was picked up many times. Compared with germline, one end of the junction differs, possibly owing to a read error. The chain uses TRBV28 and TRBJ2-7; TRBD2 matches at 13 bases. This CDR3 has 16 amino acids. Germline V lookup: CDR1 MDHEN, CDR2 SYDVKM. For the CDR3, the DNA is TGTGCCAGCTGTTTCCCCGGACTAGCGGGAGTGAGGGAGCAGTACTTC. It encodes CASCFPGLAGVREQYF.

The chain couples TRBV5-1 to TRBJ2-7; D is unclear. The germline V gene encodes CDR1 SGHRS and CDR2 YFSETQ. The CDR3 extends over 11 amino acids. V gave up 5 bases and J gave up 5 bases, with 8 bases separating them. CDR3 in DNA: TGCGCCAGCAGGTTCAGTGACGAGCAGTACTTC. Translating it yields CASRFSDEQYF.

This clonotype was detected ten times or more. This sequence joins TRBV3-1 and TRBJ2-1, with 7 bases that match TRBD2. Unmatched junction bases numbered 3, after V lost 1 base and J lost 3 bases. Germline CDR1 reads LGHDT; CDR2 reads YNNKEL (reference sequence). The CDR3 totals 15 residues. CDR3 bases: TGTGCCAGCAGCCAAGGTGGGGGGGTCTACAATGAGCAGTTCTTC. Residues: CASSQGGGVYNEQFF.

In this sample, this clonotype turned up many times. The CDR3 here is CASRTWDRPFSGNTIYF. The CDR3 region has the DNA TGTGCCAGCAGAACCTGGGACAGGCCTTTTTCTGGAAACACCATATATTTT. This chain uses TRBV6-1 with TRBJ1-3, with 8 bases aligning to TRBD1. V lost 6 bases, J lost 1 base, and 11 bases stayed unmatched. CDR1 and CDR2 from the germline V gene are MNHNS and SASEGT. The length of the CDR3 is 17 residues.

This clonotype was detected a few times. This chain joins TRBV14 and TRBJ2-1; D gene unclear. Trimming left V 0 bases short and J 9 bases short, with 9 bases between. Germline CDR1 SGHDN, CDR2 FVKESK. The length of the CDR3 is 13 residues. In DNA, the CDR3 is TGTGCCAGCAGCCAAGATAGGGTAGGTGAGCAGTTCTTC. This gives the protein CASSQDRVGEQFF.

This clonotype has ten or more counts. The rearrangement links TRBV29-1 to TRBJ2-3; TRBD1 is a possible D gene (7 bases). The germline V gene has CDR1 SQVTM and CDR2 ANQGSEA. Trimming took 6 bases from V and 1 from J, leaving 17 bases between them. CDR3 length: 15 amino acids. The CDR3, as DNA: TGCAGCGTAGGGGGGACAGCCGGACGCACAGATACGCAGTATTTT. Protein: CSVGGTAGRTDTQYF.

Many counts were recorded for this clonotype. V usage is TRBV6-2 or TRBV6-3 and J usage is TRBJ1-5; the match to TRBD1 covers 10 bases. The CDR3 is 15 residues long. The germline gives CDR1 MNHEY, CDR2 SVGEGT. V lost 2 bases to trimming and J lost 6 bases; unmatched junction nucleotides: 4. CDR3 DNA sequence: TGTGCCAGCAGTTACGGGACAGGGGAGCCTCAGCCCCAGCATTTT. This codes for CASSYGTGEPQPQHF.

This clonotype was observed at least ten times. The CDR3 protein is CASSLSTSRTDTQYF. The CDR3 nucleotides read TGTGCCAGCAGCTTGTCGACCTCTCGCACAGATACGCAGTATTTT. The V call is TRBV11-2, the J call TRBJ2-3; D is unresolved. This CDR3 has 15 amino acids. Germline V gene data show CDR1 as SGHAT and CDR2 as FQNNGV. The V end was cut by 3 bases, the J end by 1 base, with 11 bases between.

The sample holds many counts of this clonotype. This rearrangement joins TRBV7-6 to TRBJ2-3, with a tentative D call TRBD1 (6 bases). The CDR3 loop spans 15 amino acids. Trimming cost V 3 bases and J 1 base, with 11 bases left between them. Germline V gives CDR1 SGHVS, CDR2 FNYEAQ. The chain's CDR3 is CASSFAAGGTDTQYF. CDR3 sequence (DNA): TGTGCCAGCAGCTTTGCGGCAGGGGGCACAGATACGCAGTATTTT.

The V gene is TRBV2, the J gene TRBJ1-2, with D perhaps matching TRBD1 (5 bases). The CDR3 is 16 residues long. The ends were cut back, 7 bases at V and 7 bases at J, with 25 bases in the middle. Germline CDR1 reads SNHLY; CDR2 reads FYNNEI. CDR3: CASTDGKGLDLGGYTF. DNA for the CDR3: TGTGCCAGCACCGACGGCAAGGGGCTCGATCTCGGTGGCTACACCTTC.

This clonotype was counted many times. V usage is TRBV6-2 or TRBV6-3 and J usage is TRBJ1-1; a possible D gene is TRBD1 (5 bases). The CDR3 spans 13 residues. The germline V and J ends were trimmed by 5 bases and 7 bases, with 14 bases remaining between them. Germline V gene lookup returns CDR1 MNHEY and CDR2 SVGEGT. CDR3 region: CASSRRQRGEAFF. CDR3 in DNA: TGTGCCAGCAGTCGGCGACAGAGAGGTGAAGCTTTCTTT.

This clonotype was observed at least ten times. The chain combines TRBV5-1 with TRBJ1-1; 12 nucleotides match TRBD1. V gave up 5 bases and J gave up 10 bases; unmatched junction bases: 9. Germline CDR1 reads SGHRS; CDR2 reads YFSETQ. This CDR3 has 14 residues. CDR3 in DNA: TGCGCCAGCAGAAAGGGACAGGGGGCTGATCGAGCTTTCTTT. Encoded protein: CASRKGQGADRAFF.

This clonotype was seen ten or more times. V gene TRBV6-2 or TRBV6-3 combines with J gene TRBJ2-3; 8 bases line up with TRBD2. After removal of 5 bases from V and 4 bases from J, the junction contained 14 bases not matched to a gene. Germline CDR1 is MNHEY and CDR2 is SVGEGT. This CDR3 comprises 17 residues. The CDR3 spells CASSGLRSGGWSDTQYF. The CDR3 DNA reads TGTGCCAGCAGTGGCCTCCGGAGCGGGGGATGGTCAGATACGCAGTATTTT.

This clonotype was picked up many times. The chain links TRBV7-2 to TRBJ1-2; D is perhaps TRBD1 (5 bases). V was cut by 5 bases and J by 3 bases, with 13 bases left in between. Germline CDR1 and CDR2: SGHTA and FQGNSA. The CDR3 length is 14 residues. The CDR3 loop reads CASSPARGDYGYTF. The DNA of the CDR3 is TGTGCCAGCAGCCCAGCAAGAGGGGACTATGGCTACACCTTC. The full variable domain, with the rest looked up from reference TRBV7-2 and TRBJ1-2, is GAGVSQSPSNKVTEKGKDVELRCDPISGHTALYWYRQSLGQGLEFLIYFQGNSAPDKSGLPSDRFSAERTGGSVSTLTIQRTQQEDSAVYLCASSPARGDYGYTFGSGTRLTVV.

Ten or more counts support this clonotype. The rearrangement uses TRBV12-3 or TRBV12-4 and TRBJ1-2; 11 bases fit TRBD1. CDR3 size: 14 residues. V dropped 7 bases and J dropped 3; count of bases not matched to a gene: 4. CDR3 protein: CASTRTGGDYGYTF. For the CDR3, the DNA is TGTGCCAGCACCCGGACAGGGGGCGACTATGGCTACACCTTC.

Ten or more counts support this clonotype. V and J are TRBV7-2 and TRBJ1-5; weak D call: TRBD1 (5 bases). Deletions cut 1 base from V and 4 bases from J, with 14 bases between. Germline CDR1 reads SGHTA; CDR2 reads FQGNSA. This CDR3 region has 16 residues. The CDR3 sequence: CASSLDGTPANQPQHF. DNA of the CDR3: TGTGCCAGCAGCTTAGACGGGACCCCGGCAAATCAGCCCCAGCATTTT.

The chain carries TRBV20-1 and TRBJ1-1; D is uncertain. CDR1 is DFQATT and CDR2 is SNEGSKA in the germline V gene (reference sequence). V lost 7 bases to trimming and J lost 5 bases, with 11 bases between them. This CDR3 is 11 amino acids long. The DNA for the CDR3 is TGCAGTGGCGGTACGGAGACTGAAGCTTTCTTT. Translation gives CSGGTETEAFF.

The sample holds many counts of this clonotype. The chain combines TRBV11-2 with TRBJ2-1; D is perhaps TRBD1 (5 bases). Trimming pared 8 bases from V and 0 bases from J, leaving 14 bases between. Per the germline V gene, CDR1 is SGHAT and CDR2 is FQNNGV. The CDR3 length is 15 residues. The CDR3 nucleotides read TGTGCCAGCGGTGCAGGGTCCAGCTCCTACAATGAGCAGTTCTTC. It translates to CASGAGSSSYNEQFF.

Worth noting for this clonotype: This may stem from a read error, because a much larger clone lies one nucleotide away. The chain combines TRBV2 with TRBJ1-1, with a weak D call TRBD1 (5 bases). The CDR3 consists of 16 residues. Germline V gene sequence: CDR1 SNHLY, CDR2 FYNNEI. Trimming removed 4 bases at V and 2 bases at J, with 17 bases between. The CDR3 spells CASSVRDVRINTEAFF. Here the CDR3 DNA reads TGTGCCAGCAGTGTCCGGGACGTAAGAATAAACACTGAAGCTTTCTTT.

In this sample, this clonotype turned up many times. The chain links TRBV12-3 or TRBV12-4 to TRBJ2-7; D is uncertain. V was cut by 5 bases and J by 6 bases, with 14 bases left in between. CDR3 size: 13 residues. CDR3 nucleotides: TGTGCCAGCAGTCCCGGGTATCGAAGCGAGCAGTACTTC. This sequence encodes CASSPGYRSEQYF.

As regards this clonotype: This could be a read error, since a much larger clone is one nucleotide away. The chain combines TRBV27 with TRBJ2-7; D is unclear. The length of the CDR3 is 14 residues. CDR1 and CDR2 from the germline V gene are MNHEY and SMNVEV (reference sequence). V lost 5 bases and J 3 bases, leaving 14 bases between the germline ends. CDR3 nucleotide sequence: TGTGCCAGCAGTAGGAGCGAAGGGATCTACGAGCAGTACTTC. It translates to CASSRSEGIYEQYF.

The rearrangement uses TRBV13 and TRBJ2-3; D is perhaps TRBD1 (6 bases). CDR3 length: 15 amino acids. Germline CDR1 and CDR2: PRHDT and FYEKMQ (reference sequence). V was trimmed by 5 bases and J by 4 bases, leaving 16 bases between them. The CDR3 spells CASSQRQGRSDTQYF. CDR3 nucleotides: TGTGCCAGCAGCCAGAGGCAGGGGAGATCAGATACGCAGTATTTT.

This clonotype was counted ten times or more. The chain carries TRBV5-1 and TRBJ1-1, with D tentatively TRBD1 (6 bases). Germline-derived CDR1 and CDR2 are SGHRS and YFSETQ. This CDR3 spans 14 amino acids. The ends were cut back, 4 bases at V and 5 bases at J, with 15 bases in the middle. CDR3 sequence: CASSPTGSQTEAFF. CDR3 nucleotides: TGCGCCAGCAGCCCCACAGGGTCGCAGACTGAAGCTTTCTTT. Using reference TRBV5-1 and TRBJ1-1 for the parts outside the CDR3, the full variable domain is KAGVTQTPRYLIKTRGQQVTLSCSPISGHRSVSWYQQTPGQGLQFLFEYFSETQRNKGNFPGRFSGRQFSNSRSEMNVSTLELGDSALYLCASSPTGSQTEAFFGQGTRLTVV.

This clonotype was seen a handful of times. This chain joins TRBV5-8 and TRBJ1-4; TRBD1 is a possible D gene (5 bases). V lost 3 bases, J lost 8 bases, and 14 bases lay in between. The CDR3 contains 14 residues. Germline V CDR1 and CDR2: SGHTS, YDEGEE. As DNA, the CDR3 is TGTGCCAGCAGCTCTATGACAGAGCGAGAAAAACTGTTTTTT. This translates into CASSSMTEREKLFF.

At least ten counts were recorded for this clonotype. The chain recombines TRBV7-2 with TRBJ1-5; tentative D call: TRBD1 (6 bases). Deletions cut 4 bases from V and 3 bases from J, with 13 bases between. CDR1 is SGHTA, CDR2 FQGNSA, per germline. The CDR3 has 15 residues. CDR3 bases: TGTGCCAGCAGCTCGCGGGGGGACATCAATCAGCCCCAGCATTTT. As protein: CASSSRGDINQPQHF.

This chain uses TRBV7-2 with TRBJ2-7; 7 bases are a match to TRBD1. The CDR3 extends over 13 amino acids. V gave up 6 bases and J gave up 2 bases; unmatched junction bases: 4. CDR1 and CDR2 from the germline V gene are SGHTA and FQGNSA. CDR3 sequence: CASSLQGTYEQYF. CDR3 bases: TGTGCCAGCAGTTTACAGGGGACCTACGAGCAGTACTTC.